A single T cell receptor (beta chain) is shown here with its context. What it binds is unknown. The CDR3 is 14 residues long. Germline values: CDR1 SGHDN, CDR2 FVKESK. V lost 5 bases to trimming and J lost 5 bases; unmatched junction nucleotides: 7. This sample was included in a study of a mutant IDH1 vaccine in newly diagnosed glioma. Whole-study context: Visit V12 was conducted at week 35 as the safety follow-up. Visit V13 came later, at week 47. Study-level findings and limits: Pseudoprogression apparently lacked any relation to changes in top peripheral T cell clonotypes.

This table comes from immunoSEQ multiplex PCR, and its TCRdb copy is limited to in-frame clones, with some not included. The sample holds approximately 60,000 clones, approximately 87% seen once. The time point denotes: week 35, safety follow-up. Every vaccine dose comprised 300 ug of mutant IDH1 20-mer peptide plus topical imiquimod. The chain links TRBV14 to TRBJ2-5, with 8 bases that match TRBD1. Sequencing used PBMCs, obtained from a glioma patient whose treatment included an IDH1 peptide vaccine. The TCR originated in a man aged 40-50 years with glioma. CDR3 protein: CASSTGGPGETQYF. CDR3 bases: TGTGCCAGCAGCACAGGGGGGCCGGGGGAGACCCAGTACTTC.